What follows are 4 T cell receptor beta chains derived from one specimen sequenced in a study of CD8+ T cells in alopecia areata. After isolation, RNA underwent reverse transcription to generate cDNA as the sequencing template. This table comes from immunoSEQ multiplex PCR, and its TCRdb copy is limited to in-frame clones, with some not included. Here the sample spans under 250,000 clones, around three fifths being singletons. This specimen consisted of CD4+ T cells sorted from blood, obtained at week 0. All receptors derive from a human donor with alopecia areata.

The chain links TRBV6-4 to TRBJ1-1; D not resolved. Deletions cut 6 bases from V and 1 base from J, with 9 bases between. This CDR3 spans 13 amino acids. Germline CDR1 MRHNA, CDR2 SNTAGT. The DNA of the CDR3 is TGTGCCAGCAGGAGCGGGGAGAACACTGAAGCTTTCTTT. Protein sequence: CASRSGENTEAFF.

The rearrangement joins TRBV29-1 to TRBJ2-5; TRBD1 matches at 7 bases. The CDR3 is 13 amino acids. Germline lookup yields CDR1 SQVTM and CDR2 ANQGSEA. V shed 6 bases, J shed 3 bases, and the junction held 7 bases outside the gene matches. CDR3 sequence reads: CSVGTVLKETQYF. The CDR3 bases are TGCAGCGTCGGGACAGTACTAAAAGAGACCCAGTACTTC.

V is TRBV30 and J is TRBJ2-7; 9 positions match TRBD1. The length of the CDR3 is 13 residues. Losses at the gene ends were 4 bases for V and 4 bases for J; bases not matched to a gene: 5. Germline loops: CDR1 GTSNPN, CDR2 SVGIG (reference sequence). As DNA, the CDR3 is TGTGCCTGGATGCCGGGACAGGGTTACGAGCAGTACTTC. Translation gives CAWMPGQGYEQYF. Complete variable domain (other parts from reference TRBV30 and TRBJ2-7): SQTIHQWPATLVQPVGSPLSLECTVEGTSNPNLYWYRQAAGRGLQLLFYSVGIGQISSEVPQNLSASRPQDRQFILSSKKLLLSDSGFYLCAWMPGQGYEQYFGPGTRLTVT.

The CDR3 loop reads CASSLVGGGETQYF. DNA for the CDR3: TGTGCCAGCAGTTTAGTCGGGGGAGGTGAGACCCAGTACTTC. V usage is TRBV27 and J usage is TRBJ2-5, with D possibly being TRBD2 (6 bases). V was shortened by 2 bases and J by 5 bases, with 12 bases between the two germline ends. This CDR3 comprises 14 residues. The germline V gene has CDR1 MNHEY and CDR2 SMNVEV (reference sequence).